This passage covers 26 T cell receptor beta chains from one sample sequenced in a study of blood T cell repertoires in COVID-19. Clones were read by immunoSEQ multiplex PCR, and TCRdb kept only the in-frame ones, dropping some. The table shows around 300,000 clones, with about 83% occurring only once. Sequencing input: peripheral blood. The receptor source for this set is a man aged 25 to 40 with active or convalescent COVID-19.

J is TRBJ1-2 and V is TRBV19, with 10 nucleotides matching TRBD1. CDR3 length: 15 residues. Looked up from germline, CDR1 is LNHDA and CDR2 is SQIVND (reference sequence). Unmatched junction bases numbered 9, after V lost 5 bases and J lost 6 bases. CDR3 bases: TGTGCCAGTAGTGACCCGGGACAGGGGATGGATGGCTACACCTTC. It specifies CASSDPGQGMDGYTF.

V usage is TRBV6-2 or TRBV6-3 and J usage is TRBJ2-3; perhaps TRBD1 as D (5 bases). From germline, CDR1 is MNHEY and CDR2 SVGEGT. Trimming took off 2 bases at V and 2 bases at J, with 14 bases between the two ends. The CDR3 contains 16 residues. In nucleotides, the CDR3 is TGTGCCAGCAGTTACGGGAAGGGGCCTTCCACAGATACGCAGTATTTT. This codes for CASSYGKGPSTDTQYF.

The chain joins TRBV14 to TRBJ1-2; perhaps TRBD1 as D (5 bases). The CDR3 covers 14 residues. Germline loops: CDR1 SGHDN, CDR2 FVKESK. Trimming took off 4 bases at V and 1 base at J, with 10 bases between the two ends. The CDR3, as DNA: TGTGCCAGCAGCCCCCCGGGGGGTAACTATGGCTACACCTTC. Translated, it gives CASSPPGGNYGYTF.

The V call is TRBV10-2, the J call TRBJ2-1; possibly TRBD2 for D (6 bases). Germline V gives CDR1 WSHSY, CDR2 SAAADI. This CDR3 has 12 amino acids. Trimming took off 10 bases at V and 5 bases at J, with 12 bases between the two ends. The DNA for the CDR3 is TGCGCCACGGGACTTCAGGACAATGAGCAGTTCTTC. It translates to CATGLQDNEQFF.

The gene calls are TRBV6-1 and TRBJ1-5; perhaps TRBD1 as D (6 bases). This CDR3 spans 16 amino acids. V was cut by 4 bases and J by 0 bases, with 13 bases left in between. Germline V gene sequence: CDR1 MNHNS, CDR2 SASEGT. In DNA, the CDR3 is TGTGCCAGCAGTGTGCGACAGGACTCTAGCAATCAGCCCCAGCATTTT. It yields the protein CASSVRQDSSNQPQHF.

The V gene is TRBV19, the J gene TRBJ1-2, with 10 bases fitting TRBD1. The CDR3 loop spans 17 amino acids. The V and J ends lost 2 bases and 6 bases, in that order; junction bases with no gene match: 12. The germline CDR1 and CDR2 sequences are LNHDA and SQIVND (reference sequence). Written as DNA, the CDR3 is TGTGCCAGTAGTATATTTCTTGGGACAGGGGATTTGGATGGCTACACCTTC. Translating it yields CASSIFLGTGDLDGYTF.

The chain uses TRBV28 and TRBJ2-7; D gene unclear. The V gene lost 6 bases and the J gene lost 2 bases, with 20 bases spanning the gap. The germline CDR1 and CDR2 sequences are MDHEN and SYDVKM. The CDR3 totals 16 residues. CDR3 in DNA: TGTGCCAGCAGCTTAAGAGGCCCCTCCGGCACCTACGAGCAGTACTTC. It encodes CASSLRGPSGTYEQYF.

This clone was seen a handful of times. This chain links TRBV10-3 with TRBJ2-5; TRBD2 aligns across 9 bases. Germline CDR1 and CDR2: ENHRY and SYGVKD. This CDR3 contains 13 residues. V lost 4 bases to trimming and J lost 5 bases; unmatched junction nucleotides: 2. CDR3 sequence: CAISGLAGETQYF. CDR3 coding DNA: TGTGCCATCAGTGGGCTAGCGGGGGAGACCCAGTACTTC.

The J gene is TRBJ1-2, the V gene TRBV9; D call uncertain. The CDR3 loop spans 16 amino acids. Germline V gene lookup returns CDR1 SGDLS and CDR2 YYNGEE. V lost 0 bases and J 4 bases, leaving 16 bases between the germline ends. CDR3 amino acids: CASSVGAEPHLYGYTF. In DNA form, the CDR3 reads TGTGCCAGCAGCGTAGGGGCCGAGCCCCATCTCTATGGCTACACCTTC. Complete variable domain (other parts from reference TRBV9 and TRBJ1-2): DSGVTQTPKHLITATGQRVTLRCSPRSGDLSVYWYQQSLDQGLQFLIQYYNGEERAKGNILERFSAQQFPDLHSELNLSSLELGDSALYFCASSVGAEPHLYGYTFGSGTRLTVV.

V is TRBV30 and J is TRBJ2-7; 10 bases match TRBD1. Looked up from germline, CDR1 is GTSNPN and CDR2 is SVGIG (reference sequence). This CDR3 region has 13 residues. V was pared by 8 bases and J by 3 bases, with 7 bases of the junction left unmatched. The CDR3 DNA is TGTGCCGGCTCCGGGACAGGGGACTACGAGCAGTACTTC. Its protein product is CAGSGTGDYEQYF.

The chain joins TRBV5-1 to TRBJ2-3; 8 bases agree with TRBD1. J was trimmed by 4 bases and V by 5 bases; bases with no gene match: 9. The CDR3 totals 15 residues. Germline V gene data show CDR1 as SGHRS and CDR2 as YFSETQ. CDR3 bases: TGCGCCAGCAGAATATGGGACAGGTTGGCAGATACGCAGTATTTT. Translated: CASRIWDRLADTQYF. Full variable domain (rest looked up from reference TRBV5-1 and TRBJ2-3): KAGVTQTPRYLIKTRGQQVTLSCSPISGHRSVSWYQQTPGQGLQFLFEYFSETQRNKGNFPGRFSGRQFSNSRSEMNVSTLELGDSALYLCASRIWDRLADTQYFGPGTRLTVL.

The chain is built from TRBV27 and TRBJ2-7; the match to TRBD2 covers 10 bases. Germline values: CDR1 MNHEY, CDR2 SMNVEV (reference sequence). The CDR3 totals 16 residues. The J segment lost 2 bases and the V segment lost 8 bases, leaving 12 bases of the junction unmatched. The CDR3 here is CASCPRGTSATYEQYF. CDR3 sequence (DNA): TGTGCCAGCTGCCCCCGCGGGACTAGCGCTACCTACGAGCAGTACTTC.

This clone was observed a few times. The chain is built from TRBV30 and TRBJ1-5; the D is unclear. Germline V gene data show CDR1 as GTSNPN and CDR2 as SVGIG (reference sequence). The length of the CDR3 is 14 residues. Deletions cut 4 bases from V and 7 bases from J, with 17 bases between. In DNA form, the CDR3 reads TGTGCCTGGAAGGTTTACTCCCGGGGACAGCCCCAGCATTTT. Protein: CAWKVYSRGQPQHF.

CDR3 amino acids: CASSRGTGLEPQHF. CDR3 DNA sequence: TGTGCCAGCAGCAGGGGGACAGGACTCGAGCCCCAGCATTTT. This rearrangement joins TRBV5-8 to TRBJ1-5; 8 nucleotides align to TRBD1. J was trimmed by 8 bases and V by 4 bases; bases with no gene match: 8. There are 14 residues in the CDR3. Germline V gene lookup returns CDR1 SGHTS and CDR2 YDEGEE.

The genes are TRBV7-3 and TRBJ2-2; maybe TRBD1 (6 bases). Trimming stripped 7 bases from V and 3 bases from J, with 18 bases between. CDR1 and CDR2 (germline): SGHTA, FQGTGA. CDR3 length: 16 amino acids. CDR3 sequence reads: CASKLTGGTHTGELFF. For the CDR3, the DNA is TGTGCCAGCAAACTTACCGGTGGGACACACACCGGGGAGCTGTTTTTT.

The V gene is TRBV28, the J gene TRBJ2-2, with a weak D call TRBD1 (5 bases). V was pared by 7 bases and J by 3 bases, with 12 bases between. Per germline, CDR1 MDHEN and CDR2 SYDVKM. The CDR3 sequence is 14 residues long. This CDR3 is CASIRTPDTGELFF. As DNA, the CDR3 is TGTGCCAGCATAAGGACACCCGACACCGGGGAGCTGTTTTTT.

The rearrangement joins TRBV11-2 to TRBJ1-1, with D maybe TRBD1 (6 bases). This CDR3 comprises 12 residues. Germline lookup yields CDR1 SGHAT and CDR2 FQNNGV. Deletions cut 8 bases from V and 2 bases from J, with 9 bases between. The CDR3: CASLQGNTEAFF. The CDR3 DNA follows: TGTGCCAGCCTACAGGGCAACACTGAAGCTTTCTTT.

This rearrangement joins TRBV9 to TRBJ2-1, with 7 bases lining up with TRBD1. Trimming cost V 4 bases and J 7 bases; bases outside gene matches: 11. The CDR3 runs 15 residues. Germline lookup yields CDR1 SGDLS and CDR2 YYNGEE. CDR3 DNA: TGTGCCAGCAGCACAGCGAGGGGGCCGGGGAATGAGCAGTTCTTC. This encodes CASSTARGPGNEQFF.

The chain uses TRBV4-2 and TRBJ2-7, with D unclear. This CDR3 is 15 amino acids long. V dropped 1 base and J dropped 0 bases, with 10 bases sitting between them. CDR1 is LGHNA and CDR2 is YNFKEQ in the germline V gene. For the CDR3, the DNA is TGTGCCAGCAGCCAAGCAGGCTCAAGCTCCTACGAGCAGTACTTC. Translation: CASSQAGSSSYEQYF.

The V and J genes are TRBV24-1 and TRBJ2-3, with D possibly TRBD2 on 6 matching bases. This CDR3 region has 17 residues. Trimming left V 4 bases short and J 4 bases short, with 20 bases between. The germline V gene has CDR1 KGHDR and CDR2 SFDVKD. This CDR3 reads CATSDSAETRLPDTQYF. The CDR3 region has the DNA TGTGCCACCAGTGACTCTGCCGAGACTAGACTACCAGATACGCAGTATTTT.

The chain joins TRBV5-4 to TRBJ1-2; tentatively, D is TRBD1 (5 bases). V dropped 1 base and J dropped 6 bases, with 16 bases sitting between them. This CDR3 is 15 amino acids long. Germline CDR1 and CDR2: SGHNT and YYREEE (reference sequence). The CDR3 region has the DNA TGTGCCAGCAGCTTGAGGGGCCGGGGGGTGGATGGCTACACCTTC. This encodes CASSLRGRGVDGYTF. Based on the CDR3 plus reference TRBV5-4 and TRBJ1-2, the full variable domain is ETGVTQSPTHLIKTRGQQVTLRCSSQSGHNTVSWYQQALGQGPQFIFQYYREEENGRGNFPPRFSGLQFPNYSSELNVNALELDDSALYLCASSLRGRGVDGYTFGSGTRLTVV.

The table lists this clone with a count of one. The V call is TRBV7-9, the J call TRBJ1-1; 8 positions agree with TRBD1. CDR1 and CDR2 (germline): SEHNR, FQNEAQ (reference sequence). V gave up 6 bases and J gave up 4 bases; unmatched junction bases: 4. The CDR3 has 13 residues. In DNA form, the CDR3 reads TGTGCCAGCAGGCAGGGGGCGGGCACTGAAGCTTTCTTT. This sequence encodes CASRQGAGTEAFF.

The V and J genes are TRBV5-5 and TRBJ1-2; D is undetermined. CDR3 size: 13 residues. The V and J ends lost 0 bases and 2 bases respectively, with 5 bases between them. Germline CDR1 and CDR2: SGHKS and YYEKEE (reference sequence). As DNA, the CDR3 is TGTGCCAGCAGCTTGGCGGGGAACTATGGCTACACCTTC. Translation gives CASSLAGNYGYTF.

In this sample, this clone turned up a few times. The chain has TRBV28 and TRBJ2-7; weak D call: TRBD1 (6 bases). The germline CDR1 and CDR2 sequences are MDHEN and SYDVKM. The CDR3 covers 13 residues. V was shortened by 6 bases and J by 6 bases, with 15 bases between the two germline ends. The CDR3 region has the DNA TGTGCCAGCAGGGGGACAATTTTGAGCGAGCAGTACTTC. Translation: CASRGTILSEQYF.

As regards this clone: Other DNA sequences within the sample encode an identical CDR3. The chain recombines TRBV4-3 with TRBJ1-1; possibly TRBD1 for D (6 bases). The CDR3 is made up of 14 amino acids. V lost 1 base, J lost 7 bases, and 13 bases lay in between. Germline V lookup: CDR1 LGHNA, CDR2 YSLEER. CDR3 nucleotides: TGCGCCAGCAGCCAAGTAAGAGGACAGAATGAAGCTTTCTTT. The encoded protein is CASSQVRGQNEAFF.

The rearrangement joins TRBV5-4 to TRBJ1-1, with D possibly being TRBD1 (5 bases). Germline CDR1 reads SGHNT; CDR2 reads YYREEE (reference sequence). CDR3 size: 14 residues. The germline V and J ends were trimmed by 0 bases and 4 bases, with 10 bases remaining between them. The CDR3 sequence: CASSLEGRATEAFF. CDR3 coding DNA: TGTGCCAGCAGCTTGGAGGGCAGGGCCACTGAAGCTTTCTTT.